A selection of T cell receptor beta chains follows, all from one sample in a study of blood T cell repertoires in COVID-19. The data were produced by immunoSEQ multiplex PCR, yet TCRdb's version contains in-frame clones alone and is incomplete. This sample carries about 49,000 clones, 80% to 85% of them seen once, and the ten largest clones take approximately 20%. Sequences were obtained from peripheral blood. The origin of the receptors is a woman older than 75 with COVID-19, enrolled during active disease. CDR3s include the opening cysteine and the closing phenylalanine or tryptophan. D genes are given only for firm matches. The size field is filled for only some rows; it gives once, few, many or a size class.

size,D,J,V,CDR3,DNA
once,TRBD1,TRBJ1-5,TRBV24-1,CATEQGANQPQHF,TGTGCCACCGAACAGGGGGCCAATCAGCCCCAGCATTTT
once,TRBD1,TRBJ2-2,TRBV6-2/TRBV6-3,CASSLDRGVGELFF,TGTGCCAGCAGCCTTGACAGGGGGGTTGGGGAGCTGTTTTTT
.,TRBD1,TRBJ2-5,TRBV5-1,CASKGAGETQYF,TGCGCCAGCAAGGGGGCGGGAGAGACCCAGTACTTC
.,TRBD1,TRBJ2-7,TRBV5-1,CASSIRTGEDEQYF,TGCGCCAGCAGCATCCGGACAGGGGAGGACGAGCAGTACTTC
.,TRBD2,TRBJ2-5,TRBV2,CASSEGLAGQETQYF,TGTGCCAGCAGTGAAGGGCTAGCGGGACAAGAGACCCAGTACTTC
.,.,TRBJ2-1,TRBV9,CASSVDWTVGEQFF,TGTGCCAGCAGCGTGGACTGGACGGTCGGTGAGCAGTTCTTC
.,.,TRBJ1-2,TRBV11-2,CASSLLAGGGYTF,TGTGCCAGCAGCTTATTGGCGGGTGGGGGCTACACCTTC
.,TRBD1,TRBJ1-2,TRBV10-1,CASSDHRGYGYTF,TGCGCCAGCAGTGACCACAGGGGTTATGGCTACACCTTC
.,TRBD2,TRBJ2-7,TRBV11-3,CASSAERDREQYF,TGTGCCAGCAGCGCCGAGCGGGATCGGGAGCAGTACTTC
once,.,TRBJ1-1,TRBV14,CASSQQRQENTEAFF,TGTGCCAGCAGCCAACAAAGACAGGAAAACACTGAAGCTTTCTTT
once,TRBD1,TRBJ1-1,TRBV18,CASSPDRANTEAFF,TGTGCCAGCTCACCGGACAGGGCGAACACTGAAGCTTTCTTT
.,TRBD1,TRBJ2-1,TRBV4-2,CASSQPGTVGNEQFF,TGTGCCAGCAGCCAACCCGGGACAGTGGGCAATGAGCAGTTCTTC
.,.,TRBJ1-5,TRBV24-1,CATSDFQGGSNQPQHF,TGTGCCACCAGTGATTTTCAGGGAGGCAGCAATCAGCCCCAGCATTTT
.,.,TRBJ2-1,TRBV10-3,CAISGTGGPVEQFF,TGTGCCATCAGTGGGACCGGAGGGCCAGTTGAGCAGTTCTTC
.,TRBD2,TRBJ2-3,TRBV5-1,CASTGVAGLAGPDTQYF,TGCGCCAGCACGGGTGTGGCGGGACTAGCGGGACCAGATACGCAGTATTTT
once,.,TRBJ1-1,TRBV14,CASSQPGMNTEAFF,TGTGCCAGCAGCCAACCGGGTATGAACACTGAAGCTTTCTTT
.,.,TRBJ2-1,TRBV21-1,CASSLGREEQFF,TGTGCCAGCAGCCTAGGGAGGGAGGAGCAGTTCTTC
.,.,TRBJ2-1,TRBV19,CASSIGEPNEQFF,TGTGCCAGTAGTATAGGCGAACCAAATGAGCAGTTCTTC
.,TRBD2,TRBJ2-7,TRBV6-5,CASGGDSYEQYF,TGTGCCAGCGGGGGGGATTCTTACGAGCAGTACTTC
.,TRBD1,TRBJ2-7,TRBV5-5,CASSSGQLNSYEQYF,TGTGCCAGCAGCTCGGGACAGCTAAACTCCTACGAGCAGTACTTC
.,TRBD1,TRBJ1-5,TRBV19,CASSMGQGVFQPQHF,TGTGCCAGTAGTATGGGACAGGGGGTCTTTCAGCCCCAGCATTTT
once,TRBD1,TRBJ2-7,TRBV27,CASSLLGQGVGIYEQYF,TGTGCCAGCAGTTTATTGGGACAGGGGGTTGGTATCTACGAGCAGTACTTC
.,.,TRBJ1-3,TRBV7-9,CASSFGESSGNTIYF,TGTGCCAGCAGCTTTGGAGAGAGCTCTGGAAACACCATATATTTT
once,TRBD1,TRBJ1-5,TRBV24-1,CATREGTGHNQPQHF,TGTGCCACCAGGGAGGGGACAGGGCACAATCAGCCCCAGCATTTT
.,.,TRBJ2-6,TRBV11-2,CASRRATGANVLTF,TGTGCCAGCAGGAGGGCCACTGGGGCCAACGTCCTGACTTTC
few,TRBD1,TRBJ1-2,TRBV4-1,CASSQEGQGADGYTF,TGCGCCAGCAGCCAAGAAGGGCAGGGGGCGGATGGCTACACCTTC
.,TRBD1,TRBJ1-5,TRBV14,CASRKDRETQPQHF,TGTGCCAGCAGAAAAGACAGGGAAACGCAGCCCCAGCATTTT
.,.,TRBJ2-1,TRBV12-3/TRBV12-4,CASKKRDNEQFF,TGTGCCAGCAAGAAGCGGGACAATGAGCAGTTCTTC
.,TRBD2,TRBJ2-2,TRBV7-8,CASSLRTSGRTNTGELFF,TGTGCCAGCAGCCTGCGGACTAGCGGGAGGACGAACACCGGGGAGCTGTTTTTT
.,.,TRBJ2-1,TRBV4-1,CASSRLGSSYNEQFF,TGCGCCAGCAGCCGACTAGGCAGCTCCTACAATGAGCAGTTCTTC
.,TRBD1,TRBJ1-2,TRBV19,CASNPIVGQLIANYGYTF,TGTGCCAGTAACCCCATCGTGGGACAGTTAATAGCTAACTATGGCTACACCTTC
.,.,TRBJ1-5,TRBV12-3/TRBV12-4,CASSWAENQPQHF,TGTGCCAGCAGTTGGGCAGAGAATCAGCCCCAGCATTTT
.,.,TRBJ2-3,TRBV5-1,CASSISHTDTQYF,TGCGCCAGCAGCATTTCACACACAGATACGCAGTATTTT
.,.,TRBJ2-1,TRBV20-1,CSASVIGSLGSYNEQFF,TGCAGTGCTAGTGTGATCGGGAGTTTGGGCTCCTACAATGAGCAGTTCTTC
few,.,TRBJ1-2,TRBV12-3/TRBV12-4,CASSADTYGYTF,TGTGCCAGCAGTGCAGACACCTATGGCTACACCTTC
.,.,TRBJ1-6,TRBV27,CASSLSVQSYNSPLHF,TGTGCCAGCAGTTTATCGGTCCAGTCCTATAATTCACCCCTCCACTTT
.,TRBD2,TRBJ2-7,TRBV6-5,CASSYVGTSGIREQYF,TGTGCCAGCAGTTACGTTGGGACTAGCGGGATCCGGGAGCAGTACTTC
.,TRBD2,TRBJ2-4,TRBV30,CAWSAPFHSGRWANIQYF,TGTGCCTGGAGTGCCCCCTTCCATAGCGGGAGGTGGGCAAACATTCAGTACTTC
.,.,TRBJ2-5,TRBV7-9,CASSSPRLPGFQYF,TGTGCCAGCAGCTCACCCCGGCTCCCCGGGTTCCAGTACTTC
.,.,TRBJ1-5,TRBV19,CASSPSWIYRGNSNQPQHF,TGTGCCAGTAGCCCGAGTTGGATTTACCGCGGCAATAGCAATCAGCCCCAGCATTTT
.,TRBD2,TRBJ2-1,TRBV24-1,CATSEGPGSGRSNEQFF,TGTGCCACCAGTGAAGGTCCGGGTAGCGGGAGATCTAATGAGCAGTTCTTC
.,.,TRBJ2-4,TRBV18,CASSPVAKNIQYF,TGTGCCAGCTCACCCGTAGCCAAAAACATTCAGTACTTC
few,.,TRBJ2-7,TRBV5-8,CASSLRDTRTYEQYF,TGTGCCAGCAGCCTCCGGGACACCCGAACCTACGAGCAGTACTTC
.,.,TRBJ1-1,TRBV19,CASRAGWLNTEAFF,TGTGCCAGTAGAGCAGGGTGGTTAAACACTGAAGCTTTCTTT
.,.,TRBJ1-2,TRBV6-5,CASSLHSQLGRGYTF,TGTGCCAGCAGCCTCCACTCACAGCTCGGGAGGGGCTACACCTTC
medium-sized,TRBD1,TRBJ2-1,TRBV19,CASSRDSYNEQFF,TGTGCCAGTAGCAGGGACAGCTACAATGAGCAGTTCTTC
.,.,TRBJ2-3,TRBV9,CASSVETGSTDTQYF,TGTGCCAGCAGCGTAGAGACGGGAAGCACAGATACGCAGTATTTT
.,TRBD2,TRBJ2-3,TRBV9,CASSVGTNADTQYF,TGTGCCAGCAGCGTGGGGACTAACGCAGATACGCAGTATTTT
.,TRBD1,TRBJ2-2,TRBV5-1,CASSLQGQGDTGELFF,TGCGCCAGCAGCTTGCAGGGACAGGGGGACACCGGGGAGCTGTTTTTT
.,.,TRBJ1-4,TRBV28,CASSSVGGKLFF,TGTGCCAGCAGCTCAGTGGGGGGAAAACTGTTTTTT
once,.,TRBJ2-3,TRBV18,CASSAVGTDTQYF,TGTGCCAGCTCCGCGGTAGGCACAGATACGCAGTATTTT
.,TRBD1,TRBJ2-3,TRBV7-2,CASSPRDRADTQYF,TGTGCCAGCAGCCCCCGGGACAGGGCTGATACGCAGTATTTT
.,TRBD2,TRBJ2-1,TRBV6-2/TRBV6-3,CASSLLAAVYNEQFF,TGTGCCAGCAGTCTTCTAGCGGCAGTCTACAATGAGCAGTTCTTC
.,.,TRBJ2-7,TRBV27,CASSLRVGGPYEQYF,TGTGCCAGCAGTTTGAGGGTAGGAGGTCCTTACGAGCAGTACTTC